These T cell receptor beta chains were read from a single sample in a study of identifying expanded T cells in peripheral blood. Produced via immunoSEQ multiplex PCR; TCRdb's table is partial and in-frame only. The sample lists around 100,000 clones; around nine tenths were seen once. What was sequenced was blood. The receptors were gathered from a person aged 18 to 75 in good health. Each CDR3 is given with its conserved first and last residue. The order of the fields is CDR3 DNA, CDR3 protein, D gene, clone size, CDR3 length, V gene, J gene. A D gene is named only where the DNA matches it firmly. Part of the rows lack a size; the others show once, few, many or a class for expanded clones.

TGTGCCAGCAGCCAGGACAGGAGTAAAGCTTTCTTT	CASSQDRSKAFF	TRBD1	-	12	TRBV6-5	TRBJ1-1
TGTGCCAGCAGTCGGACAGGGGGCTCGTACGAGCAGTACTTC	CASSRTGGSYEQYF	TRBD1	-	14	TRBV6-5	TRBJ2-7
TGTGCCAGCAGACGGGGGGTGGAAGATACGCAGTATTTT	CASRRGVEDTQYF	TRBD2	once	13	TRBV6-5	TRBJ2-3
TGCGCCAGCAGCTTGGAGCTGGACAGGGGAACGTGGCAGTACTTC	CASSLELDRGTWQYF	TRBD1	once	15	TRBV5-1	TRBJ2-7
TGTGCCAGTAGTTCCCTCGGGACAGGGGCCCATACGCAGTATTTT	CASSSLGTGAHTQYF	TRBD1	once	15	TRBV19	TRBJ2-3
TGTGCCAGCAGCTTGGTAGTCAGGGGGAATAGGTGGACTGAAGCTTTCTTT	CASSLVVRGNRWTEAFF	TRBD1	-	17	TRBV5-8	TRBJ1-1
TGCGCCAGCAGCCCAGGGGACTACTCCTACGAGCAGTACTTC	CASSPGDYSYEQYF	-	few	14	TRBV5-1	TRBJ2-7
TGTGCCAGCAGCTTAAAGGGGACAGGGGAGGGGGAGACCCAGTACTTC	CASSLKGTGEGETQYF	TRBD1	-	16	TRBV7-2	TRBJ2-5
TGTGCCAGCAGTGAGGTTGCCGGACTATATAATTCACCCCTCCACTTT	CASSEVAGLYNSPLHF	-	-	16	TRBV6-4	TRBJ1-6
TGTGCCAGCAGTTACTCGGGGGGAATCACCGGGGAGCTGTTTTTT	CASSYSGGITGELFF	-	-	15	TRBV6-5	TRBJ2-2
TGTGCCAGCAGCGTGTCCCAGGGGGCCTACTACGAGCAGTACTTC	CASSVSQGAYYEQYF	TRBD1	-	15	TRBV9	TRBJ2-7
TGTGCCAGTAGTGGCCCCGGATGGACTAGCGGGGGGGCTACGGCCCAGTACTTC	CASSGPGWTSGGATAQYF	TRBD2	-	18	TRBV19	TRBJ2-5
TGTGCCAGCTCCCGGTGGGAGGTGGAAGAGACCCAGTACTTC	CASSRWEVEETQYF	-	-	14	TRBV2	TRBJ2-5
TGTGCCACCCGGTTATGGGGGGCTAACTATGGCTACACCTTC	CATRLWGANYGYTF	-	-	14	TRBV6-5	TRBJ1-2
TGCGCCACCTCGATTGGACTAGCGGACTACAATGAGCAGTTCTTC	CATSIGLADYNEQFF	TRBD2	-	15	TRBV5-1	TRBJ2-1
TGTGCTAGTGTTTCGGGACAGCGCTACGAGCAGTACTTC	CASVSGQRYEQYF	TRBD1	-	13	TRBV12-5	TRBJ2-7
TGTGCCAGCCCAGTTTGGGTCAGACTGCACTCTGGAAACACCATATATTTT	CASPVWVRLHSGNTIYF	-	-	17	TRBV7-9	TRBJ1-3
TGTGCCAGCAGTTCGGACGGTGGCGAGCAGTACTTC	CASSSDGGEQYF	-	-	12	TRBV6-6	TRBJ2-7
TGTGCCAGTACCTCCGCCGGGACAGGGTCTTCCTCTGGAAACACCATATATTTT	CASTSAGTGSSSGNTIYF	TRBD1	-	18	TRBV19	TRBJ1-3
TGTGCCAGCAGCCAAGGGACGGCTGGAAACACCATATATTTT	CASSQGTAGNTIYF	-	-	14	TRBV5-6	TRBJ1-3
TGTGCCAGCAGCGTAGAACCCGGGAACCACTATGGCTACACCTTC	CASSVEPGNHYGYTF	-	-	15	TRBV9	TRBJ1-2
TGTGCCAGCAGCTTGGGGGCCCTACTAGTTGGTACGCAGTATTTT	CASSLGALLVGTQYF	-	-	15	TRBV5-5	TRBJ2-3
TGTGCCAGCAGTTTTCGTCCCTGGGACACAGATACGCAGTATTTT	CASSFRPWDTDTQYF	-	-	15	TRBV27	TRBJ2-3
TGTGCCAGCAGACTCCACGTTGCAGATACGCAGTATTTT	CASRLHVADTQYF	-	-	13	TRBV16	TRBJ2-3
TGTGCCAGCAGCAGGACAGGGGGAGGGCAGCCCCAGCATTTT	CASSRTGGGQPQHF	TRBD1	few	14	TRBV2	TRBJ1-5
TGTGCCAGCAAACTCCACGGGGATCAGCCCCAGCATTTT	CASKLHGDQPQHF	-	-	13	TRBV6-6	TRBJ1-5
TGTGCCACCGCTGCCACAGGGTTGCGTCAGCCCCAGCATTTT	CATAATGLRQPQHF	-	-	14	TRBV6-5	TRBJ1-5
TGTGCCAGCAGCCCGGGGGGCCGGTATGAGCAGTTCTTC	CASSPGGRYEQFF	-	-	13	TRBV7-7	TRBJ2-1
TGTGCCAGCAGCTCCCTTGGGGGGTATAATTCACCCCTCCACTTT	CASSSLGGYNSPLHF	-	-	15	TRBV6-6	TRBJ1-6
TGTGCCAGCTCCGCATCCGGTGGAGGGACTAAAGAGACCCAGTACTTC	CASSASGGGTKETQYF	TRBD2	-	16	TRBV18	TRBJ2-5
TGTGCCAGCAGCTTGTGGTCCGGAGAAAAACTGTTTTTT	CASSLWSGEKLFF	-	-	13	TRBV5-5	TRBJ1-4
TGTGCCATCAGTGTTGGGTCAGATACGCAGTATTTT	CAISVGSDTQYF	-	-	12	TRBV10-3	TRBJ2-3
TGCGCCAGCGGGATGAACACTGAAGCTTTCTTT	CASGMNTEAFF	-	few	11	TRBV10-2	TRBJ1-1
TGTGCCAGCAGCTCAAGCTCGGACCGGGCGCGCCAGCATTTT	CASSSSSDRARQHF	-	-	14	TRBV7-9	TRBJ1-5
TGTGCCAGTAGCCTACAGGGGTGGCTTGGCTACACCTTC	CASSLQGWLGYTF	TRBD1	-	13	TRBV19	TRBJ1-2
TGTGCCAGCAGTTCTCCTATCGGGGGCTTGGGGACTGAAGCTTTCTTT	CASSSPIGGLGTEAFF	-	-	16	TRBV28	TRBJ1-1
TGTGCCAGCAGCCAATGGGACGGCTCTGGAAACACCATATATTTT	CASSQWDGSGNTIYF	-	once	15	TRBV4-2	TRBJ1-3
TGTGCCAGCAGTTACGGGGTTTCGCCCCAGCATTTT	CASSYGVSPQHF	-	-	12	TRBV6-5	TRBJ1-5
TGTGCCAGCAGTGGTTGGATAGCCGCTAGCACAGATACGCAGTATTTT	CASSGWIAASTDTQYF	-	-	16	TRBV2	TRBJ2-3
TGTGCCAGCAGTTGGGATCGTAATCAGCCCCAGCATTTT	CASSWDRNQPQHF	-	-	13	TRBV27	TRBJ1-5
TGTGCCAGCAGCCCCTCCAGCTCCAGAGAGCAGTACTTC	CASSPSSSREQYF	-	-	13	TRBV7-9	TRBJ2-7
TGTGCCACCAGCCCCCGACAGGATAGCAATCAGCCCCAGCATTTT	CATSPRQDSNQPQHF	-	-	15	TRBV15	TRBJ1-5
TGTGCCAGCTCATCCGCCACCGGGGAGCTGTTTTTT	CASSSATGELFF	-	-	12	TRBV18	TRBJ2-2
TGTGCCAGCAGCCAATATGGTCCCTATAATTCACCCCTCCACTTT	CASSQYGPYNSPLHF	-	-	15	TRBV5-5	TRBJ1-6
TGTGCCATCAGTGAGTCGGTTCCCGGAGAGGCTTTCTTT	CAISESVPGEAFF	-	-	13	TRBV10-3	TRBJ1-1
TGTGCCAGCAGTTCGACAGGGGGTAATGACAATGAGCAGTTCTTC	CASSSTGGNDNEQFF	TRBD1	-	15	TRBV28	TRBJ2-1
TGTGCCAGCAGCTCCACAGGGGCAGATACGCAGTATTTT	CASSSTGADTQYF	TRBD1	-	13	TRBV7-2	TRBJ2-3
TGTGCCAGCAGTTACGCGGGACAGAAACCCTACGAGCAGTACTTC	CASSYAGQKPYEQYF	-	-	15	TRBV6-5	TRBJ2-7
TGCAGCGCCCGAAGAGCAGGGGCCCTAGGGGAGACCCAGTACTTC	CSARRAGALGETQYF	-	-	15	TRBV29-1	TRBJ2-5
TGTGCCAGTAGTCCCGGGATCCGCACGGGGCCCCAGCATTTT	CASSPGIRTGPQHF	-	-	14	TRBV19	TRBJ1-5